A single sample gave rise to the 8 T cell receptor beta chains below, sequenced in a study of regulatory T cells in long-lasting Graves disease (dated by TCRdb to about 2021). Receptor libraries were prepared by multiplex PCR. Sequenced using an Illumina HiSeq 4000. iRepertoire HTBI primers and Arm-PCR amplification of CDR3 regions were used to construct TCR beta libraries. In TCRdb, the public reads were trimmed at Q25 with fastp and aligned with MiXCR, with productive beta chains retained. CDR3 protein sequences are deduplicated, and each keeps its most common genes and DNA. The sample yields roughly 500,000 distinct CDR3 sequences; about 20% were counted once. The top ten constitute less than 15% of the sample. Sample time point, as interpreted from the label and publication: persistent/refractory GD, antithyroid drugs over 5 years with positive TRAb. For both TCR sequencing and RNA sequencing, RNA was extracted from PBMCs in TRIzol.

The sequenced sample was peripheral blood mononuclear cells (PBMCs), obtained when the disease was refractory, from a patient treated with antithyroid drugs. The receptors shown here come from a female donor with Graves disease.

The V gene is TRBV19, the J gene TRBJ1-4, with TRBD1 matching over 7 bases. Unmatched junction bases numbered 5, after V lost 4 bases and J lost 0 bases. The CDR3 is 16 amino acids. The germline V gene encodes CDR1 LNHDA and CDR2 SQIVND (reference sequence). The CDR3 here is CASSTRQGPTNEKLFF. The DNA for the CDR3 is TGTGCCAGTAGTACCCGACAGGGTCCAACTAATGAAAAACTGTTTTTT.

The chain couples TRBV29-1 to TRBJ2-2; D remains unclear. The CDR3 consists of 15 residues. V lost 4 bases and J 6 bases, leaving 18 bases between the germline ends. Germline assignment: CDR1 SQVTM and CDR2 ANQGSEA. CDR3 protein: CSVVSWAGRAGELFF. CDR3 in DNA: TGCAGCGTTGTAAGTTGGGCAGGCCGCGCCGGGGAGCTGTTTTTT.

The chain has TRBV6-1 and TRBJ2-1; no clear D. The CDR3 loop spans 14 amino acids. CDR1 and CDR2 (germline): MNHNS, SASEGT. V lost 7 bases and J lost 5, with 15 bases in between. In nucleotides, the CDR3 is TGTGCCAGCATTGCCACCCTTGCGGACAATGAGCAGTTCTTC. Its protein is CASIATLADNEQFF.

This clonotype was counted between two and nine times. The CDR3 here is CASSSPGIEDNGQYF. As DNA, the CDR3 is TGTGCCAGCAGCTCCCCGGGGATAGAGGATAACGGGCAGTACTTC. This sequence joins TRBV7-9 and TRBJ2-7, with D maybe TRBD2 (5 bases). Trimming took 4 bases from V and 9 from J, leaving 22 bases between them. The CDR3 totals 15 residues. Germline values: CDR1 SEHNR, CDR2 FQNEAQ (reference sequence).

The chain has TRBV5-1 and TRBJ1-2; no firm D call. V lost 4 bases and J 4 bases, leaving 23 bases between the germline ends. The CDR3 loop spans 17 amino acids. The germline V gene encodes CDR1 SGHRS and CDR2 YFSETQ. CDR3 residues: CASSVGRDFGSLYGYTF. The CDR3 DNA follows: TGCGCCAGCAGCGTTGGACGAGACTTCGGGAGCCTCTATGGCTACACCTTC.

This clonotype was recorded many times. The chain links TRBV20-1 to TRBJ2-5; a weak D match, TRBD2 (7 bases). The CDR3 is 12 amino acids. Germline assignment: CDR1 DFQATT and CDR2 SNEGSKA (reference sequence). V was trimmed by 3 bases and J by 4 bases, leaving 9 bases between them. CDR3 loop: CSARGGGETQYF. DNA of the CDR3: TGCAGTGCTAGGGGAGGGGGAGAGACCCAGTACTTC.

Comments on this clonotype: A much larger clone differs by one base, so this may be a read error. This chain links TRBV11-3 with TRBJ2-1; possible D gene TRBD1, 5 bases. There are 12 residues in the CDR3. Germline V CDR1 and CDR2: SGHNT, YENEEA. In DNA form, the CDR3 reads TGTACCAGCACCTTATCTAGGGGTGAGCAGTTCTTC. Translated, it gives CTSTLSRGEQFF. The full variable domain, rest sourced from reference TRBV11-3 and TRBJ2-1, is EAGVVQSPRYKIIEKKQPVAFWCNPISGHNTLYWYLQNLGQGPELLIRYENEEAVDDSQLPKDRFSAERLKGVDSTLKIQPAELGDSAVYLCTSTLSRGEQFFGPGTRLTVL.

In this sample, this clonotype turned up a few times. This chain joins TRBV2 and TRBJ2-7, with D possibly being TRBD1 (5 bases). Trimming took 8 bases from V and 2 from J, leaving 10 bases between them. The CDR3 has 12 amino acids. Looked up from germline, CDR1 is SNHLY and CDR2 is FYNNEI. The CDR3, as DNA: TGTGCCAGCGACGAGACAGCCTACGAGCAGTACTTC. Translating gives CASDETAYEQYF.